This T cell receptor beta chain was retrieved from a study of OX40 agonist ivuxolimab in advanced cancers. Study details: As their treatment, patients were administered ivuxolimab, an agonistic anti-OX40 (CD134) antibody.

Produced via immunoSEQ multiplex PCR; TCRdb's table is partial and in-frame only. This sample has just under 65,000 clones, with roughly nine tenths found just once. Germline CDR1 is SGHTA and CDR2 is FQGNSA. The V gene lost 1 base and the J gene lost 0 bases, with 8 bases spanning the gap. The CDR3 runs 15 residues. The source is an adult with an advanced solid tumor such as melanoma, head and neck, liver or kidney cancer. Sample: CD4+ or CD8+ T cells sorted from blood, taken in a trial of the OX40 agonist ivuxolimab. V is TRBV7-2 and J is TRBJ2-3, with D unresolved. DNA of the CDR3: TGTGCCAGCAGCTTAGTCGGGTTAAGCACAGATACGCAGTATTTT. It is translated as CASSLVGLSTDTQYF.